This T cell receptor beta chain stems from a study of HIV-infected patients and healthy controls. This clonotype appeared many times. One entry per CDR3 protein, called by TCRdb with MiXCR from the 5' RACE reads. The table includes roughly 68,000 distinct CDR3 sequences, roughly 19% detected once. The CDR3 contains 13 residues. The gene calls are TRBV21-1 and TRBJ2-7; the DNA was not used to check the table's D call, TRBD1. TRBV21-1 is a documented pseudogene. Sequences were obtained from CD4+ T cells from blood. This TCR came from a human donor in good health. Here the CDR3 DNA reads TGTGCCAGCAGCCCCAAGAGGGACAACGAGCAGTACTTC. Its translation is CASSPKRDNEQYF.